The 30 T cell receptor beta chains below come from one sample, sequenced in a study of blood T cell repertoires in COVID-19. Some clones are missing from TCRdb's copy, which holds only in-frame ones; the method was immunoSEQ multiplex PCR. The table includes about 210,000 clones, 70% to 90% detected once. Sequencing was carried out using PBMCs or T cells enriched from blood (not recorded which). These receptor sequences come from a woman aged 30 to 39 who had been exposed to COVID-19.

This clone occurred once. The chain combines TRBV2 with TRBJ1-4, with D possibly TRBD1 on 6 matching bases. V lost 2 bases and J 4 bases, leaving 20 bases between the germline ends. Germline values: CDR1 SNHLY, CDR2 FYNNEI. The CDR3 extends over 18 amino acids. The DNA of the CDR3 is TGTGCCAGCAGTGAAAGGGGGGGATGGTTGGACCTTAATGAAAAACTGTTTTTT. Translated: CASSERGGWLDLNEKLFF.

This sequence joins TRBV10-3 and TRBJ2-5; 10 positions match TRBD1. Germline CDR1 reads ENHRY; CDR2 reads SYGVKD. The V gene end was trimmed by 4 bases and the J gene end by 5 bases; junction bases not matched to a gene: 7. This CDR3 region has 15 residues. The CDR3, as DNA: TGTGCCATCAGTGCAGCGGCGGGACAGGGGGAGACCCAGTACTTC. This gives the protein CAISAAAGQGETQYF.

V gene TRBV4-1 combines with J gene TRBJ2-3; 10 bases match TRBD1. Germline CDR1 MGHRA, CDR2 YSYEKL. The CDR3 is 13 amino acids. With V trimmed by 6 bases and J by 12 bases, 9 bases remained unmatched. CDR3 sequence: CASRVDRGRNQYF. The DNA of the CDR3 is TGCGCCAGCAGGGTCGACAGGGGGCGTAATCAGTATTTT.

This sequence joins TRBV7-7 and TRBJ2-2; D perhaps matches TRBD1 (5 bases). V was clipped by 2 bases and J by 4 bases, with 11 bases between them. This CDR3 region has 15 residues. Germline CDR1 SSHAT, CDR2 FNYEAQ (reference sequence). The DNA of the CDR3 is TGTGCCAGCAGCTTAACTGGGGCTGGCACCGGGGAGCTGTTTTTT. It specifies CASSLTGAGTGELFF.

The rearrangement uses TRBV15 and TRBJ1-2; maybe TRBD1 (5 bases). The CDR3 extends over 18 amino acids. Germline lookup yields CDR1 LNHNV and CDR2 YYDKDF (reference sequence). V was pared by 0 bases and J by 8 bases, with 25 bases between. The CDR3 sequence is CATSRDRGVGVDLKGYTF. CDR3 sequence (DNA): TGTGCCACCAGCAGAGATCGGGGGGTTGGGGTGGACCTTAAGGGCTACACCTTC.

Regarding this clone: The sample holds other DNA sequences that translate to the same CDR3. This sequence joins TRBV29-1 and TRBJ2-3; D perhaps matches TRBD2 (6 bases). The germline V gene encodes CDR1 SQVTM and CDR2 ANQGSEA. With 4 bases removed from V and 2 bases from J, the gap between germline ends came to 10 bases. This CDR3 is 13 amino acids long. The CDR3 here is CSVARGNTDTQYF. CDR3 bases: TGCAGCGTTGCCCGCGGGAACACAGATACGCAGTATTTT.

This chain uses TRBV18 with TRBJ1-6; a possible D gene is TRBD1 (5 bases). This CDR3 region has 15 residues. The germline gives CDR1 KGHSH, CDR2 LQKENI. The germline V and J ends were trimmed by 1 base and 8 bases, with 12 bases remaining between them. CDR3 sequence (DNA): TGTGCCAGCTCACCACGGAGGGGCCCCGATTCACCCCTCCACTTT. Protein sequence: CASSPRRGPDSPLHF.

This clone came up once. The chain joins TRBV5-1 to TRBJ1-1; TRBD1 aligns across 8 bases. Germline V gene lookup returns CDR1 SGHRS and CDR2 YFSETQ. The V segment lost 7 bases and the J segment 0 bases; nucleotides outside the gene matches: 8. CDR3 length: 15 residues. CDR3 sequence (DNA): TGCGCCAGCGAGCTAGGACAGGGCTTGAACACTGAAGCTTTCTTT. It yields the protein CASELGQGLNTEAFF.

The V gene is TRBV19, the J gene TRBJ1-6, with 10 bases fitting TRBD1. The germline V gene encodes CDR1 LNHDA and CDR2 SQIVND (reference sequence). V was pared by 3 bases and J by 2 bases, with 1 base of the junction left unmatched. The CDR3 covers 16 residues. CDR3 sequence (DNA): TGTGCCAGTAGTATCGGGACAGGGGCCTATAATTCACCCCTCCACTTT. It encodes CASSIGTGAYNSPLHF. The full variable domain, its missing parts supplied by reference TRBV19 and TRBJ1-6, is DGGITQSPKYLFRKEGQNVTLSCEQNLNHDAMYWYRQDPGQGLRLIYYSQIVNDFQKGDIAEGYSVSREKKESFPLTVTSAQKNPTAFYLCASSIGTGAYNSPLHFGNGTRLTVT.

Comment on this clone: The sample carries other DNA sequences with the same CDR3. The chain carries TRBV5-1 and TRBJ1-6; 7 bases are a match to TRBD1. Losses at the gene ends were 0 bases for V and 5 bases for J; bases not matched to a gene: 2. Germline CDR1 and CDR2: SGHRS and YFSETQ. The CDR3 consists of 15 residues. The CDR3 is CASSLGTGNNSPLHF. The CDR3 DNA is TGCGCCAGCAGCTTGGGGACAGGAAATAATTCACCCCTCCACTTT.

The CDR3, as DNA: TGTGCCAGTAGTTCCCCCCCGGGAATTAACACTGAAGCTTTCTTT. Protein sequence: CASSSPPGINTEAFF. This rearrangement joins TRBV19 to TRBJ1-1; D is ambiguous. Germline V lookup: CDR1 LNHDA, CDR2 SQIVND (reference sequence). Trimming left V 5 bases short and J 2 bases short, with 15 bases between. This CDR3 contains 15 residues.

This sequence joins TRBV30 and TRBJ1-4, with D maybe TRBD1 (6 bases). The CDR3 contains 14 residues. CDR1 GTSNPN and CDR2 SVGIG come from the germline V gene (reference sequence). V was cut by 5 bases and J by 0 bases, with 10 bases left in between. CDR3 DNA: TGTGCCTGGGGGGGGCCAGCAACTAATGAAAAACTGTTTTTT. Protein: CAWGGPATNEKLFF.

This clone appeared once. The V call is TRBV10-1, the J call TRBJ2-3; 11 nucleotides align to TRBD1. From germline, CDR1 is WNHNN and CDR2 SYGVQD (reference sequence). The CDR3 extends over 15 amino acids. Trimming removed 3 bases from V and 3 bases from J; junction bases left unmatched: 2. The CDR3 here is CASSDRDRGTDTQYF. The CDR3 DNA follows: TGCGCCAGCAGTGACCGGGACAGGGGGACAGATACGCAGTATTTT.

This clone occurred once. The rearrangement joins TRBV3-1 (or the pseudogene TRBV3-2) to TRBJ2-1, with D maybe TRBD1 (5 bases). V dropped 8 bases and J dropped 7 bases, with 12 bases sitting between them. Looked up from germline, CDR1 is LGHDT and CDR2 is YNNKEL (reference sequence). The CDR3 runs to 12 residues. The CDR3 protein is CASGWGMNEQFF. Here the CDR3 DNA reads TGTGCCAGCGGTTGGGGCATGAATGAGCAGTTCTTC.

The V gene is TRBV2, the J gene TRBJ1-5, with TRBD1 identical over 7 bases. Germline V gene sequence: CDR1 SNHLY, CDR2 FYNNEI. The CDR3 loop spans 14 amino acids. The V and J ends lost 6 bases and 5 bases, in that order; junction bases with no gene match: 7. The CDR3 spells CASRSGGLHQPQHF. The CDR3 DNA reads as TGTGCCAGCAGGTCAGGGGGTCTCCATCAGCCCCAGCATTTT.

This rearrangement joins TRBV27 to TRBJ1-2, with D uncertain. CDR1 and CDR2 from the germline V gene are MNHEY and SMNVEV (reference sequence). Trimming removed 4 bases from V and 3 bases from J, with 12 bases in between. The CDR3 loop spans 14 amino acids. The CDR3: CASSYRRGHYGYTF. The DNA for the CDR3 is TGTGCCAGCAGTTACCGTAGAGGGCACTATGGCTACACCTTC.

The DNA of the CDR3 is TGTGCCAGCAGTTCGCACGGACAGGCCTTCGCCGGCTACACCTTC. Its protein product is CASSSHGQAFAGYTF. The chain links TRBV6-5 to TRBJ1-2; 7 positions match TRBD1. Germline CDR1 reads MNHEY; CDR2 reads SVGAGI. After removal of 4 bases from V and 8 bases from J, the junction contained 13 bases not matched to a gene. The CDR3 has 15 residues.

This clone was recorded only once. The J gene is TRBJ1-2, the V gene TRBV3-1 (or the pseudogene TRBV3-2); TRBD1 agrees at 9 bases. The germline V gene encodes CDR1 LGHDT and CDR2 YNNKEL (reference sequence). J lost 8 bases, V lost 2 bases, and 9 bases had no gene match. The CDR3 is 15 residues long. The CDR3 region has the DNA TGTGCCAGCAGCCAAATGATTATAGGACAGGGGGGCTACACCTTC. Translated: CASSQMIIGQGGYTF.

The rearrangement links TRBV6-1 to TRBJ2-7; TRBD2 matches 9 bases. The CDR3 spans 15 residues. The junction had 5 bases not matched to a gene; V was cut back by 2 bases and J by 3 bases. Germline CDR1 is MNHNS and CDR2 is SASEGT. This CDR3 reads CASSERLAGNYEQYF. The CDR3 DNA is TGTGCCAGCAGTGAAAGGCTAGCGGGGAACTACGAGCAGTACTTC.

The chain links TRBV6-6 to TRBJ2-3; tentatively, D is TRBD2 (5 bases). Trimming cost V 6 bases and J 3 bases, with 10 bases left between them. Germline CDR1 is MNHNY and CDR2 is SVGAGI (reference sequence). This CDR3 is 13 amino acids long. The CDR3 sequence is CASSRPGTDTQYF. Written as DNA, the CDR3 is TGTGCCAGCAGCCGACCGGGGACAGATACGCAGTATTTT.

The chain carries TRBV5-5 and TRBJ2-3; TRBD2 agrees at 13 bases. There are 17 residues in the CDR3. Germline CDR1 reads SGHKS; CDR2 reads YYEKEE (reference sequence). The junction had 7 bases not matched to a gene; V was cut back by 0 bases and J by 6 bases. DNA of the CDR3: TGTGCCAGCAGCTTGGGACTAGCGGGGGGACGAGACGATACGCAGTATTTT. Translating gives CASSLGLAGGRDDTQYF.

This rearrangement joins TRBV11-2 to TRBJ2-7; a weak D match, TRBD2 (6 bases). The CDR3 sequence is 12 residues long. CDR1 is SGHAT, CDR2 FQNNGV, per germline. Between the trimmed V and J ends, which lost 5 bases and 6 bases, there was a span of 11 bases. The CDR3 region is CASSPRRGEQYF. Here the CDR3 DNA reads TGTGCCAGCAGCCCCAGGAGGGGCGAGCAGTACTTC. The full variable domain, rest sourced from reference TRBV11-2 and TRBJ2-7, is EAGVAQSPRYKIIEKRQSVAFWCNPISGHATLYWYQQILGQGPKLLIQFQNNGVVDDSQLPKDRFSAERLKGVDSTLKIQPAKLEDSAVYLCASSPRRGEQYFGPGTRLTVT.

The chain recombines TRBV10-1 with TRBJ2-7; TRBD1 matches at 7 bases. CDR3 length: 13 amino acids. Trimming cost V 6 bases and J 7 bases; bases outside gene matches: 9. Germline V gene data show CDR1 as WNHNN and CDR2 as SYGVQD (reference sequence). The CDR3 nucleotides are TGCGCCAGCAGGGCACAGGGGACCGGGGAGCAGTACTTC. Its translation is CASRAQGTGEQYF.

The chain has TRBV18 and TRBJ2-7; the D gene is possibly TRBD2 (5 bases). V shed 2 bases and J shed 2 bases, with 13 bases lying between them. The CDR3 has 15 residues. CDR1 is KGHSH and CDR2 is LQKENI in the germline V gene. In DNA, the CDR3 is TGTGCCAGCTCACCAGGGGAGACATCAACCTACGAGCAGTACTTC. This translates into CASSPGETSTYEQYF.

V usage is TRBV21-1 and J usage is TRBJ1-5; TRBD1, the table's D call, lacks a check against the DNA. TRBV21-1 is designated a pseudogene. CDR3 size: 13 residues. The CDR3 DNA reads as TGTGCCAGCAGACAGAGTAGCAATCAGCCCCAGCATTTT. Translation: CASRQSSNQPQHF.

The chain couples TRBV10-3 to TRBJ1-3; the D gene is possibly TRBD1 (6 bases). The ends were cut back, 7 bases at V and 1 base at J, with 8 bases in the middle. The length of the CDR3 is 13 residues. CDR1 is ENHRY, CDR2 SYGVKD, per germline. CDR3 residues: CAIKQGSGNTIYF. In DNA form, the CDR3 reads TGTGCCATCAAGCAGGGGTCTGGAAACACCATATATTTT.

CDR3 nucleotide sequence: TGTGCCTGGAGTGTAGGCCTCCTTACAGGGGTTGTCTCTGGAAACACCATATATTTT. Protein sequence: CAWSVGLLTGVVSGNTIYF. The chain combines TRBV30 with TRBJ1-3, with TRBD1 matching 7 bases. Germline lookup yields CDR1 GTSNPN and CDR2 SVGIG (reference sequence). The junction had 14 bases not matched to a gene; V was cut back by 0 bases and J by 0 bases. The CDR3 loop spans 19 amino acids.

The rearrangement uses TRBV5-4 and TRBJ2-1, with 12 nucleotides matching TRBD2. CDR1 is SGHNT, CDR2 YYREEE, per germline (reference sequence). The CDR3 runs to 17 residues. Germline trimming cut 1 base from V and 10 bases from J; bases unmatched to any gene: 12. The CDR3 here is CASSLMLAGGHSGEQFF. The CDR3 bases are TGTGCCAGCAGCTTGATGCTAGCGGGGGGGCATTCCGGGGAGCAGTTCTTC.

The chain uses TRBV2 and TRBJ1-1; maybe TRBD1 (5 bases). CDR1 and CDR2 from the germline V gene are SNHLY and FYNNEI. V was shortened by 1 base and J by 1 base, with 10 bases between the two germline ends. CDR3 length: 15 amino acids. The CDR3 reads CASSEGGAGNTEAFF. The CDR3 bases are TGTGCCAGCAGTGAAGGGGGCGCAGGGAACACTGAAGCTTTCTTT.

This clone has only a few counts. CDR3 coding DNA: TGCGCCAGCAGCTCCAAGACAGGGGTGAACACTGAAGCTTTCTTT. It is translated as CASSSKTGVNTEAFF. The genes are TRBV5-1 and TRBJ1-1, with TRBD1 matching 8 bases. CDR3 length: 15 residues. Germline V lookup: CDR1 SGHRS, CDR2 YFSETQ. With 3 bases clipped from V and 0 bases from J, the junction kept 4 bases outside the gene matches.